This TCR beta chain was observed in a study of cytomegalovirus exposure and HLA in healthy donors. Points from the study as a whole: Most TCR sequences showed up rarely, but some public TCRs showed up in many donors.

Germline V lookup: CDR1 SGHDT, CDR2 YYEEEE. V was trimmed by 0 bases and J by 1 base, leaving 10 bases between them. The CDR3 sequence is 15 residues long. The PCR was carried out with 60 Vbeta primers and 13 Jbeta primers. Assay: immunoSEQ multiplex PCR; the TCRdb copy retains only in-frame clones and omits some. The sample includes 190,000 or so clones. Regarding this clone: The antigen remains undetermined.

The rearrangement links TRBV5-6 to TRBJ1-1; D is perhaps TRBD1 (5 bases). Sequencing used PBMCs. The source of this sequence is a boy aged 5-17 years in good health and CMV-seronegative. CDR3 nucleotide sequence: TGTGCCAGCAGCTTGGCCGTCAGGGAGAACACTGAAGCTTTCTTT. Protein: CASSLAVRENTEAFF.